These T cell receptor beta chains were read from a single sample in a study of blood T cell repertoires in COVID-19. Here immunoSEQ multiplex PCR was the method, and the copy in TCRdb shows in-frame clones only, minus some. The sample shows about 210,000 clones, 65% to 90% of them seen only once. The sample taken for sequencing was PBMCs or T cells enriched from blood (not recorded which). The receptors stem from a woman between 50 and 59 years old with acute COVID-19. The CDR3 runs from the conserved cysteine through the conserved F or W. D genes are given only for firm matches. Size is stated for part of the rows, as once, few or many counts, or as a class when the clone is expanded.

-	15	TRBV7-9	-	TRBJ1-2	CASSLSAGPNYGYTF	TGTGCCAGCAGCTTATCCGCAGGCCCTAACTATGGCTACACCTTC
-	14	TRBV7-3	-	TRBJ2-7	CASSLSPGAYEQYF	TGTGCCAGCAGCTTATCTCCAGGCGCCTACGAGCAGTACTTC
-	15	TRBV14	TRBD1	TRBJ2-7	CASSRPGQGRNEQYF	TGTGCCAGCAGCCGCCCGGGACAGGGTAGGAACGAGCAGTACTTC
-	16	TRBV3-1/TRBV3-2	TRBD2	TRBJ2-5	CASSQGTAGAGETQYF	TGTGCCAGCAGCCAGGGGACGGCGGGAGCGGGTGAGACCCAGTACTTC
-	14	TRBV6-6	-	TRBJ1-1	CASTQANMNTEAFF	TGTGCCAGCACACAGGCTAACATGAACACTGAAGCTTTCTTT
-	15	TRBV18	-	TRBJ2-3	CASSPTGKDTDTQYF	TGTGCCAGCTCACCGACGGGGAAGGACACAGATACGCAGTATTTT
-	14	TRBV7-6	-	TRBJ2-7	CASSPSGGSYEQYF	TGTGCCAGCAGCCCCAGTGGGGGGTCCTACGAGCAGTACTTC
-	15	TRBV28	TRBD1	TRBJ1-4	CASSFSGTGHEKLFF	TGTGCCAGCAGTTTTTCCGGGACAGGGCATGAAAAACTGTTTTTT
-	16	TRBV6-5	-	TRBJ2-4	CASSYGGTASKNIQYF	TGTGCCAGCAGTTACGGCGGGACCGCGAGCAAAAACATTCAGTACTTC
-	16	TRBV11-2	TRBD2	TRBJ2-7	CASSKGTSGEFYEQYF	TGTGCCAGCAGCAAAGGGACTAGCGGAGAGTTCTACGAGCAGTACTTC
-	14	TRBV7-9	TRBD1	TRBJ1-4	CASKTGQENEKLFF	TGTGCCAGCAAAACGGGACAGGAAAATGAAAAACTGTTTTTT
-	16	TRBV3-1/TRBV3-2	TRBD1	TRBJ1-2	CASSQALTGANYGYTF	TGTGCCAGCAGCCAAGCCTTGACAGGGGCCAACTATGGCTACACCTTC
-	19	TRBV7-3	TRBD2	TRBJ2-2	CASSPTGLAAITNTGELFF	TGTGCCAGCAGCCCTACGGGACTAGCGGCCATAACGAACACCGGGGAGCTGTTTTTT
-	15	TRBV28	TRBD2	TRBJ2-3	CASSLPGGAGDTQYF	TGTGCCAGCAGTTTACCCGGGGGGGCGGGAGATACGCAGTATTTT
few	13	TRBV6-5	-	TRBJ1-1	CASNSRSDTEAFF	TGTGCCAGCAATTCGCGAAGTGACACTGAAGCTTTCTTT
few	14	TRBV7-2	TRBD1	TRBJ1-2	CASSPGGTDYGYTF	TGTGCCAGCAGCCCTGGGGGGACAGACTATGGCTACACCTTC
-	14	TRBV6-2/TRBV6-3	TRBD1	TRBJ2-7	CASSFGTGVGVQYF	TGTGCCAGCAGTTTTGGGACAGGGGTAGGAGTGCAGTACTTC